This T cell receptor (beta chain) was identified during a study of cytomegalovirus exposure and HLA in healthy donors. Study findings and constraints: It was reported that the classifier diagnosed cytomegalovirus status with high specificity and sensitivity in both the original and validation cohorts. A few chains linked to CMV were shown in vitro to be specific for CMV antigens.

Donors came from a validation cohort of approximately 110 subjects, distinct from the first 666-subject cohort. Points on this clone: What it binds is unknown.

Generated by immunoSEQ multiplex PCR, the TCRdb table keeps only in-frame clones and is missing some. Of some 340,000 clones detected, roughly 87% appear once; the ten largest clones hold approximately 1.1%. The TCR was taken from a woman aged 30 to 39 in good health and CMV-seropositive. The material sequenced was PBMCs.

The CDR3 DNA sequence: TGTGCCAGCAGAGCCCAGCCAAACACCGGGGAGCTGTTTTTT. Amino acid sequence: CASRAQPNTGELFF. V and J are TRBV7-6 and TRBJ2-2; D is unresolved. The CDR3 extends over 14 amino acids. The V gene lost 6 bases and the J gene lost 2 bases, with 10 bases spanning the gap. Germline V CDR1 and CDR2: SGHVS, FNYEAQ.